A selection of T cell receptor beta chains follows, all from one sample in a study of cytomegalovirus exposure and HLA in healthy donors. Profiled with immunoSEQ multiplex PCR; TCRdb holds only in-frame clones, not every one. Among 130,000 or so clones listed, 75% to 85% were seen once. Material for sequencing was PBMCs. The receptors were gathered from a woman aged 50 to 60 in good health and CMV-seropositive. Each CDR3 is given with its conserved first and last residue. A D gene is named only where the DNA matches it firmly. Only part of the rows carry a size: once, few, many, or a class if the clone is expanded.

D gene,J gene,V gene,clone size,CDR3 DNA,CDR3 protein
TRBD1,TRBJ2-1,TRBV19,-,TGTGCCAGTAGGGCATTGGACAGGGACTACAATGAGCAGTTCTTC,CASRALDRDYNEQFF
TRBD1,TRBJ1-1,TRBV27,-,TGTGCCACCCGAAGGACAGGCCGCAGGTCTGAAGCTTTCTTT,CATRRTGRRSEAFF
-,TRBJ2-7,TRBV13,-,TGTGCCAGCAGCCTGAGTCCCTACGAGCAGTACTTC,CASSLSPYEQYF
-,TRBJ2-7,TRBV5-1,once,TGCGCCAGCAGCTTGTATAGCGCGGGCGACGAGCAGTACTTC,CASSLYSAGDEQYF
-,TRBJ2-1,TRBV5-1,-,TGCGCCAGCAGTCCTCTTCAGGGGCCGGATGAGCAGTTCTTC,CASSPLQGPDEQFF
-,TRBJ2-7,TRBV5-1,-,TGCGCCAGCAGAGGGGTACGTGACTACGAGCAGTACTTC,CASRGVRDYEQYF
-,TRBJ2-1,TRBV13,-,TGTGCCAGCAGCTTAGGGTGGGCCGTAGGTAATGAGCAGTTCTTC,CASSLGWAVGNEQFF
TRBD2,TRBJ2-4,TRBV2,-,TGTGCCAGCACAGTGGAGAGGGAGGGCCGGGATTGGAACATTCAGTACTTC,CASTVEREGRDWNIQYF
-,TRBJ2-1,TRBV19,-,TGTGCCAGTAGTATAATGACAGCAACTTACAATGAGCAGTTCTTC,CASSIMTATYNEQFF
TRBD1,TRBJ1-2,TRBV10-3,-,TGTGCCAGCAGTGAAGCTCCGGACAGGCCGGGGCATGGCTACACCTTC,CASSEAPDRPGHGYTF
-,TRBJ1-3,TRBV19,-,TGTGCCAGTAGTATGCGGCGAAACACCATATATTTT,CASSMRRNTIYF
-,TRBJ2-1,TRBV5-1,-,TGCGCCAGCAGCTTTTTTGGGGCAACCTCCTACAATGAGCAGTTCTTC,CASSFFGATSYNEQFF
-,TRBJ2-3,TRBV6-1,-,TGTGCCAGCACAGAGGTCCCCACAGATACGCAGTATTTT,CASTEVPTDTQYF
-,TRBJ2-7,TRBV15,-,TGTGCCACCAGCAGGTCCTTGACAGAGTACGAGCAGTACTTC,CATSRSLTEYEQYF
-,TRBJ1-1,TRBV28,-,TGTGCCAGCATCCGGAACACTGAAGCTTTCTTT,CASIRNTEAFF
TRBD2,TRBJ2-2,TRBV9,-,TGTGCCAGCAGCGTAGGGGCGGGAGCGAACACCGGGGAGCTGTTTTTT,CASSVGAGANTGELFF
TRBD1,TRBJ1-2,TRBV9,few,TGTGCCAGCAGCGATAACAGGGGGCGCAAAGGCTACACCTTC,CASSDNRGRKGYTF
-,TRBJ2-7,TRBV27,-,TGTGCCAGCAGTTTAAATTCAATCTCCTACGAGCAGTACTTC,CASSLNSISYEQYF
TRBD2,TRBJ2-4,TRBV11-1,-,TGTGCCAGCAGCTTATGGAGTAGCGGGGGGACGAACATTCAGTACTTC,CASSLWSSGGTNIQYF
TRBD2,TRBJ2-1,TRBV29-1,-,TGCAGCGTTGGTCTAGCGGGGAGATACAATGAGCAGTTCTTC,CSVGLAGRYNEQFF
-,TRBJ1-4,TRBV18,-,TGTGCCAGCTCACCACAGCAACAGAATGAAAAACTGTTTTTT,CASSPQQQNEKLFF
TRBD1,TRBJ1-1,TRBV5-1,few,TGCGCCAGCACCAACGGACAGGGAGGCGTTGAAGCTTTCTTT,CASTNGQGGVEAFF
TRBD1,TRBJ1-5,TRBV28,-,TGTGCCAGCAGGAACCAGGGGGAGGGCAATCAGCCCCAGCATTTT,CASRNQGEGNQPQHF
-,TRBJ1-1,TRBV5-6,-,TGTGCCAGCAGCTTGGCCTGGAGGGAGGGCACTGAAGCTTTCTTT,CASSLAWREGTEAFF
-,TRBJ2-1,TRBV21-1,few,TGTGCCAGCAGCAACCCGGGGAATGAGCAGTTCTTC,CASSNPGNEQFF
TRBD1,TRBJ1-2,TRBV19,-,TGTGCCAGTAGTCCCCCGGGACAGGGATTTTACTATGGCTACACCTTC,CASSPPGQGFYYGYTF
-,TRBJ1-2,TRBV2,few,TGTGCCAGCAGCGGGTTTCTACAGGGCTATGGCTACACCTTC,CASSGFLQGYGYTF
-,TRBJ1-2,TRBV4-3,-,TGCGCCAGCAGCCAAGAATGGAGTAACTATGGCTACACCTTC,CASSQEWSNYGYTF
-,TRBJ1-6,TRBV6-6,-,TGTGCCAGCACTCCAGGGAGGAGCCCCCTCCACTTT,CASTPGRSPLHF
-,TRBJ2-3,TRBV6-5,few,TGTGCCAGCAGTTACGCGGGGTCCACAGATACGCAGTATTTT,CASSYAGSTDTQYF
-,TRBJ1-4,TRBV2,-,TGTGCCAGCGGGGAGGGGCACCTTAATGAAAAACTGTTTTTT,CASGEGHLNEKLFF
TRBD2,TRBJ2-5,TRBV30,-,TGTGCCTGGGGACTAGCGGGGGGTTTCCAAGAGACCCAGTACTTC,CAWGLAGGFQETQYF
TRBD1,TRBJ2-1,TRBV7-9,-,TGTGCCGGCAGCTTGTGGGACAGGGACGGCTCCTACAATGAGCAGTTCTTC,CAGSLWDRDGSYNEQFF
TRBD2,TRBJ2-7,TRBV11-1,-,TGTGCCAGCAGCCCGTGGCGGGGGAGCTACGAGCAGTACTTC,CASSPWRGSYEQYF
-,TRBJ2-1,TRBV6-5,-,TGTGCCAGCAGTCGGGACGGGGGGCCAGGCAATGAGCAGTTCTTC,CASSRDGGPGNEQFF
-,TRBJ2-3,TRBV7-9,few,TGTGCCAGCAGCTTATTCGGTATGGGCGTGGCAGATACGCAGTATTTT,CASSLFGMGVADTQYF
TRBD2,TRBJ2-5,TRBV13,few,TGTGCCAGCAGCTTAGGACTAGCGGGGTATTACGCCCAAGAGACCCAGTACTTC,CASSLGLAGYYAQETQYF
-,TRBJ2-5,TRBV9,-,TGTGCCAGCAGCACCCTAGGGGGGGCTTCAGGGGAGACCCAGTACTTC,CASSTLGGASGETQYF
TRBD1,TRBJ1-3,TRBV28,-,TGTGCCAGCAGTTTCAGGGGGGGAAACACCATATATTTT,CASSFRGGNTIYF
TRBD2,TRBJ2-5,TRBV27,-,TGTGCCAGCAGTTTAATGGCGGGGGGCCAAGAGACCCAGTACTTC,CASSLMAGGQETQYF
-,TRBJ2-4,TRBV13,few,TGTGCCAGCAGCCCTGAGGGGGGGTTAGGCGCCAAAAACATTCAGTACTTC,CASSPEGGLGAKNIQYF
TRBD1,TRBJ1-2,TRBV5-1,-,TGCGCCAGCAGCCCTGGACAGGTTGGCTACACCTTC,CASSPGQVGYTF
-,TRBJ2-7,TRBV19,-,TGTGCCAGTAGTATAGACGGCTACGAGCAGTACTTC,CASSIDGYEQYF
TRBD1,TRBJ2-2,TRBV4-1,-,TGCGCCAGCAGCCGAGGGGACAGGACGAACACCGGGGAGCTGTTTTTT,CASSRGDRTNTGELFF
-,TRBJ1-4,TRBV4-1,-,TGCGCCAGCAGAAGGGGGTTCGGGGCAACTAATGAAAAACTGTTTTTT,CASRRGFGATNEKLFF
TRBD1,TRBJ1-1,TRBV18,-,TGTGCCAGCTCCCCCGGGACAGGGGCTCGAGGAGGGACTGAAGCTTTCTTT,CASSPGTGARGGTEAFF
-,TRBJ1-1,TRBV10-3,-,TGTGCCATCGCGGGGACGGGTAACACTGAAGCTTTCTTT,CAIAGTGNTEAFF
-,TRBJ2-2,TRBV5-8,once,TGTGCCAGCAGCTTGGCCACAAGGCCCGGACGGGGGGCGTTCACCGGGGAGCTGTTTTTT,CASSLATRPGRGAFTGELFF
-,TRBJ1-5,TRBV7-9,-,TGTGCCAGCAGCTTCGGGGACACCTATCAGCCCCAGCATTTT,CASSFGDTYQPQHF
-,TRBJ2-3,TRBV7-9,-,TGTGCCAGCAGCCTTTGGGCCTCACCTCGCACAGATACGCAGTATTTT,CASSLWASPRTDTQYF
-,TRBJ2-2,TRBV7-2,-,TGTGCCAGCAGCTTGTTAACAGGGAACACCGGGGAGCTGTTTTTT,CASSLLTGNTGELFF
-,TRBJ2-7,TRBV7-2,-,TGTGCCAGCAGCCCCCTTGACGGCGGATCCTACGAGCAGTACTTC,CASSPLDGGSYEQYF
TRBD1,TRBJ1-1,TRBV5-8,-,TGTGCCAGCAGCACCAGGACAGGCGATGAAGCTTTCTTT,CASSTRTGDEAFF
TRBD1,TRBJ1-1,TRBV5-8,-,TGTGCCAGCAGCTGGGGACAGGGGGCCCCTCTACTCGCTTTCTTT,CASSWGQGAPLLAFF
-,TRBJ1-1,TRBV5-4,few,TGTGCCAGCAGCCCGGACAGCTTCAACACTGAAGCTTTCTTT,CASSPDSFNTEAFF
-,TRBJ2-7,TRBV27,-,TGTGCCAGCAGTTTAACAGGCTGGGCCAGCTCCTACGAGCAGTACTTC,CASSLTGWASSYEQYF
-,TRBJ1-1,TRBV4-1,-,TGCGCCAGCAGCCAAAACTGGCTGGGGGGCACTGAAGCTTTCTTT,CASSQNWLGGTEAFF
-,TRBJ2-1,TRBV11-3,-,TGTGCCAGCAGCTTAGCCAGGGCAGGTGAGCAGTTCTTC,CASSLARAGEQFF
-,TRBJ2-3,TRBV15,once,TGTGCCACCAGCAGAGATCGGAGGAGCACAGATACGCAGTATTTT,CATSRDRRSTDTQYF